This section outlines one T cell receptor (beta chain) sequence together with its context. No antigen is known for it. These data originate in a study of response to subunit inactivated influenza vaccine. Study-wide findings and caveats: The authors offered the suggestion that each seasonal influenza vaccination recruits few new T cells.

This CDR3 has 15 amino acids. The ends were cut back, 3 bases at V and 8 bases at J, with 17 bases in the middle. The germline V gene encodes CDR1 SGHTA and CDR2 FQGNSA. Each CDR3 protein is one row after TCRdb ran MiXCR on the RT-PCR reads. The table lists some 800,000 distinct CDR3 sequences, around 20% of them singletons. Sequencing was performed on PBMCs from blood, taken about 5 days after vaccination. The gene calls are TRBV7-2 and TRBJ2-1; D ambiguous. The receptor was isolated from a man over 45 who received an inactivated influenza vaccine. The CDR3 reads CASSFRSPPWDEQFF. The CDR3 bases are TGTGCCAGCAGCTTTCGTTCGCCTCCGTGGGATGAGCAGTTCTTC.